A single sample gave rise to the 10 T cell receptor beta chains below, sequenced in a study of technical replicates of blood from a few donors. Profiling relied on immunoSEQ multiplex PCR, and the TCRdb table lists in-frame clones only, not all of them. The sample carries under 80,000 clones, approximately 97% recorded once. The sequenced sample was T cells isolated from PBMCs. Receptor source: a human donor in good health.

The chain is built from TRBV28 and TRBJ1-5, with D tentatively TRBD1 (6 bases). Germline V gene sequence: CDR1 MDHEN, CDR2 SYDVKM. Trimming removed 7 bases at V and 3 bases at J, with 13 bases between. The CDR3 is 14 residues long. In DNA form, the CDR3 reads TGTGCCAGCACCCCGGGACAACTCAATCAGCCCCAGCATTTT. This translates into CASTPGQLNQPQHF.

The V and J genes are TRBV6-6 and TRBJ1-2; TRBD1 is a possible D gene (6 bases). Germline CDR1 MNHNY, CDR2 SVGAGI (reference sequence). V was shortened by 6 bases and J by 8 bases, with 16 bases between the two germline ends. CDR3 size: 13 residues. For the CDR3, the DNA is TGTGCCAGCAGCCCCCAGGGGAATGGCGGCTACACCTTC. It specifies CASSPQGNGGYTF.

This clone occurred once. The chain employs TRBV19 and TRBJ2-7; 9 bases are shared with TRBD1. V gave up 10 bases and J gave up 5 bases; unmatched junction bases: 24. The CDR3 loop spans 18 amino acids. Looked up from germline, CDR1 is LNHDA and CDR2 is SQIVND (reference sequence). The CDR3 DNA is TGTGCCACGGCGCTTAGTCCCGGGACAGGGTCGACCTTCCACGAGCAGTACTTC. This codes for CATALSPGTGSTFHEQYF.

This chain connects TRBV5-1 to TRBJ2-1; D is perhaps TRBD2 (7 bases). CDR1 and CDR2 from the germline V gene are SGHRS and YFSETQ. CDR3 length: 14 residues. V was cut by 2 bases and J by 8 bases, with 14 bases left in between. The CDR3 nucleotides read TGCGCCAGCAGCTTCTCGGGGGAGGGGGATGAGCAGTTCTTC. This sequence encodes CASSFSGEGDEQFF.

The CDR3 loop reads CASSIGQGSTEAFF. Written as DNA, the CDR3 is TGTGCCAGTAGTATTGGACAGGGGTCTACTGAAGCTTTCTTT. The rearrangement uses TRBV19 and TRBJ1-1, with 9 nucleotides matching TRBD1. V was pared by 3 bases and J by 5 bases, with 4 bases of the junction left unmatched. The germline gives CDR1 LNHDA, CDR2 SQIVND (reference sequence). CDR3 length equals 14 residues. Full variable domain (remainder filled in from reference TRBV19 and TRBJ1-1): DGGITQSPKYLFRKEGQNVTLSCEQNLNHDAMYWYRQDPGQGLRLIYYSQIVNDFQKGDIAEGYSVSREKKESFPLTVTSAQKNPTAFYLCASSIGQGSTEAFFGQGTRLTVV.

Notes on this clone: The same CDR3 can be traced to other DNA sequences in this sample. The rearrangement uses TRBV9 and TRBJ1-1; possibly TRBD1 for D (5 bases). CDR3 length: 13 residues. From germline, CDR1 is SGDLS and CDR2 YYNGEE. Trimming stripped 3 bases from V and 5 bases from J, with 11 bases between. CDR3 sequence reads: CASSAGGGTEAFF. The CDR3 DNA is TGTGCCAGCAGCGCCGGCGGGGGAACTGAAGCTTTCTTT.

The chain couples TRBV5-1 to TRBJ2-4, with TRBD2 matching over 15 bases. Germline assignment: CDR1 SGHRS and CDR2 YFSETQ. This CDR3 comprises 17 residues. Trimming at V came to 6 bases and at J to 2 bases, leaving 6 bases not matched to a gene. The CDR3 nucleotides are TGCGCCAGCAAGGGACTAGCGGGAGGAGGAACCAAAAACATTCAGTACTTC. Encoded protein: CASKGLAGGGTKNIQYF.

Only one count was recorded for this clone. The CDR3 reads CASSLVLASSYNEQFF. The CDR3 DNA reads as TGTGCCAGCAGCTTAGTTTTAGCTAGCTCCTACAATGAGCAGTTCTTC. V and J are TRBV11-2 and TRBJ2-1; D unclear. The V end lost 1 base, the J end lost 0 bases, and 10 bases lay between the germline ends. Looked up from germline, CDR1 is SGHAT and CDR2 is FQNNGV. This CDR3 comprises 16 residues. The whole variable domain, remainder taken from reference TRBV11-2 and TRBJ2-1, is EAGVAQSPRYKIIEKRQSVAFWCNPISGHATLYWYQQILGQGPKLLIQFQNNGVVDDSQLPKDRFSAERLKGVDSTLKIQPAKLEDSAVYLCASSLVLASSYNEQFFGPGTRLTVL.

This rearrangement joins TRBV4-1 to TRBJ1-5, with 9 bases identical to TRBD1. This CDR3 has 15 amino acids. The germline gives CDR1 MGHRA, CDR2 YSYEKL. J was trimmed by 5 bases and V by 0 bases; bases with no gene match: 2. CDR3 nucleotide sequence: TGCGCCAGCAGCCAAGATGGACAGGGGTATCAGCCCCAGCATTTT. Protein product: CASSQDGQGYQPQHF.

Here the CDR3 DNA reads TGTGCCAGCATTCCCGACAGGGGGCGTCATGGCTACACCTTC. It is translated as CASIPDRGRHGYTF. This chain joins TRBV2 and TRBJ1-2; 10 bases map to TRBD1. The CDR3 runs 14 residues. V shed 7 bases, J shed 6 bases, and the junction held 8 bases outside the gene matches. Germline V gene lookup returns CDR1 SNHLY and CDR2 FYNNEI.